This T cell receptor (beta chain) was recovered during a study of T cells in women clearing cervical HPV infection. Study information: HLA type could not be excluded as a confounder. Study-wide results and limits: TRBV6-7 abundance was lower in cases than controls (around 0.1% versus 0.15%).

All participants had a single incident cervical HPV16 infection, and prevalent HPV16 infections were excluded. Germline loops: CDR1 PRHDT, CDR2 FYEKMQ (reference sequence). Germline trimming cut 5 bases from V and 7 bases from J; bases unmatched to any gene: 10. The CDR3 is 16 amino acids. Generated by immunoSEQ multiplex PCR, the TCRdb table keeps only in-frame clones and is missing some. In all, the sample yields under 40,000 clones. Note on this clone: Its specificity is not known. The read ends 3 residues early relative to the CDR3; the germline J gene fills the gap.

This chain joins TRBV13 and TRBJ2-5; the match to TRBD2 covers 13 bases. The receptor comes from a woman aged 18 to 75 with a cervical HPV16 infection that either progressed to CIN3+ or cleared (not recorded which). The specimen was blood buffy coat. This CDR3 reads CASSAGLAGEASTQYF. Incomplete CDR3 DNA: TGTGCCAGCAGCGCAGGACTAGCGGGGGAGGCCTCGACC.